This is a list of T cell receptor beta chains from one sample in a study of blood T cells in healthy people across ages. TCRdb redid the calling of the 5' RACE reads with MiXCR, one entry per CDR3 protein. The table records hundreds of thousands of distinct CDR3 sequences, over 45% of them present only once. Material for sequencing was blood. The receptor source for this set is a man aged 30 to 45 in good health. Each CDR3 is given with its conserved first and last residue. D genes are given only for firm matches. Rows may omit the clone size; those that give it use once, few, many or a size class.

TRBV4-3	TRBJ2-4	NA	TRBD1	CASSQEVGTGGVIQYF	TGCGCCAGCAGCCAAGAGGTCGGGACAGGGGGCGTCATTCAGTACTTC
TRBV12-3/TRBV12-4	TRBJ1-2	NA	NA	CASTPILAGAGGYTF	TGTGCCAGCACCCCAATACTGGCAGGGGCCGGTGGCTACACCTTC
TRBV4-3	TRBJ2-3	NA	NA	CASSQDYGSKADTQYF	TGCGCCAGCAGCCAAGATTACGGGAGCAAAGCCGATACGCAGTATTTT
TRBV7-2	TRBJ1-2	NA	NA	CASSPPSPNSYTF	TGTGCCAGCAGCCCGCCATCTCCCAACAGCTACACCTTC
TRBV6-5	TRBJ2-7	NA	NA	CASSSQGGVHEQYF	TGTGCCAGCAGTTCCCAGGGGGGGGTCCACGAGCAGTACTTC
TRBV20-1	TRBJ2-7	NA	NA	CSASWFRQSVYEQYF	TGCAGTGCTAGTTGGTTCCGGCAGTCCGTCTACGAGCAGTACTTC
TRBV6-6	TRBJ1-4	NA	NA	CASSYSGGGEKLFF	TGTGCCAGCAGTTATTCCGGGGGAGGCGAAAAACTGTTTTTT
TRBV2	TRBJ2-5	once	NA	CASSAGWEETQYF	TGTGCCAGCAGTGCGGGGTGGGAAGAGACCCAGTACTTC
TRBV5-1	TRBJ2-5	NA	NA	CASSLTGIAQETQYF	TGCGCCAGCAGCTTGACAGGGATAGCCCAAGAGACCCAGTACTTC
TRBV6-1	TRBJ1-5	few	NA	CASSVPGRNQPQHF	TGTGCCAGCAGTGTGCCAGGGCGCAATCAGCCCCAGCATTTT
TRBV29-1	TRBJ1-1	NA	NA	CSVSLGVTEAFF	TGCAGCGTTTCGTTGGGGGTCACTGAAGCTTTCTTT
TRBV25-1	TRBJ1-2	NA	NA	CASSEQGPNYGYTF	TGTGCCAGCAGTGAACAGGGCCCGAACTATGGCTACACCTTC
TRBV7-8	TRBJ2-3	NA	TRBD2	CASSFLRERPDTQYF	TGTGCCAGCAGCTTCTTGCGGGAGCGCCCAGATACGCAGTATTTT
TRBV25-1	TRBJ2-7	NA	NA	CASSDVYEQYF	TGTGCCAGCAGTGATGTTTACGAGCAGTACTTC
TRBV27	TRBJ1-2	NA	TRBD1	CASRTGGLGYTF	TGTGCCAGCAGAACAGGGGGTCTTGGCTACACCTTC
TRBV2	TRBJ2-3	NA	NA	CASSDLQRSDTQYF	TGTGCCAGCAGTGACCTCCAACGCTCGGATACGCAGTATTTT
TRBV3-1	TRBJ1-6	few	TRBD1	CASSPRDRLPVDSPLHF	TGTGCCAGCAGCCCCCGGGACAGGCTTCCGGTTGATTCACCCCTCCACTTT
TRBV29-1	TRBJ1-2	many	NA	CSGKTDNYGYTF	TGCAGCGGTAAGACAGACAACTATGGCTACACCTTC
TRBV7-3	TRBJ2-1	NA	NA	CASSRRSNYNEQFF	TGTGCCAGCAGCCGACGCTCTAATTACAATGAGCAGTTCTTC
TRBV9	TRBJ2-3	NA	NA	CASSFQGGGDTQYF	TGTGCCAGCAGCTTCCAGGGGGGGGGAGATACGCAGTATTTT
TRBV9	TRBJ1-1	NA	NA	CASSVNPIGAGTEAFF	TGTGCCAGCAGCGTAAATCCCATTGGGGCTGGGACTGAAGCTTTCTTT
TRBV4-2	TRBJ2-5	NA	NA	CASSQETRETQYF	TGTGCCAGCAGCCAAGAAACGCGGGAGACCCAGTACTTC
TRBV7-2	TRBJ2-1	NA	NA	CASSRDSFEFF	TGTGCCAGCAGCCGGGACTCCTTTGAGTTCTTC
TRBV28	TRBJ1-2	NA	NA	CASSLGGYYGYTF	TGTGCCAGCAGTTTAGGGGGCTACTATGGCTACACCTTC
TRBV7-9	TRBJ2-7	NA	TRBD2	CASSLVLSTSGRYEQYF	TGTGCCAGCAGCTTAGTCTTGAGCACTAGCGGACGCTACGAGCAGTACTTC
TRBV7-2	TRBJ2-3	few	NA	CASSEGGPGADTQYF	TGTGCCAGCAGCGAAGGGGGTCCCGGGGCAGATACGCAGTATTTT
TRBV15	TRBJ2-7	NA	NA	CATSRAGTLSYEQYF	TGTGCCACCAGCAGAGCGGGGACTCTCTCCTACGAGCAGTACTTC
TRBV6-2/TRBV6-3	TRBJ2-7	few	NA	CASSSDWRLTYEQYF	TGTGCCAGCAGTTCCGATTGGAGGTTAACCTACGAGCAGTACTTC
TRBV6-2/TRBV6-3	TRBJ2-1	NA	TRBD2	CASRGTSRGHEQFF	TGTGCCAGCAGGGGGACTAGCCGGGGGCATGAGCAGTTCTTC
TRBV20-1	TRBJ2-7	NA	TRBD1	CSAKTGGTYEQYF	TGCAGTGCTAAGACAGGGGGCACCTACGAGCAGTACTTC
TRBV6-5	TRBJ1-6	NA	NA	CASRTSGLSVSPLHF	TGTGCCAGCAGGACCTCGGGCCTCTCGGTTTCACCCCTCCACTTT
TRBV7-9	TRBJ2-5	NA	NA	CASSQIKPGIRQETQYF	TGTGCCAGCAGCCAAATAAAGCCCGGGATCAGACAAGAGACCCAGTACTTC
TRBV29-1	TRBJ2-7	few	NA	CSVVLSSQTQYF	TGCAGCGTTGTGTTGTCTAGTCAAACCCAGTACTTC
TRBV7-2	TRBJ2-5	few	NA	CASSYSGFMETQYF	TGTGCCAGCAGCTATTCAGGGTTTATGGAGACCCAGTACTTC
TRBV7-2	TRBJ1-1	NA	NA	CASSASSTANTEAFF	TGTGCCAGCAGCGCGAGCTCGACAGCGAACACTGAAGCTTTCTTT
TRBV6-5	TRBJ2-5	few	TRBD2	CASSYSGGWETQYF	TGTGCCAGCAGTTATAGCGGGGGCTGGGAGACCCAGTACTTC
TRBV6-2/TRBV6-3	TRBJ1-2	NA	NA	CASSYFGSLYGYTF	TGTGCCAGCAGTTACTTCGGATCCCTCTATGGCTACACCTTC